This is a list of T cell receptor beta chains from one sample in a study of blood T cells in healthy people across ages. TCRdb called the 5' RACE reads again in MiXCR, with one record for every CDR3 protein. The sample carries 540,000 or so distinct CDR3 sequences, less than 25% recorded once. This sample was also put to use in a study of T cells of mothers and their children.

The sequenced material came from blood. These receptors came from a boy between 5 and 17 years old in good health. CDR3s include the opening cysteine and the closing phenylalanine or tryptophan. Fields, in order: V gene, J gene, CDR3 length, clone size, D gene, CDR3 protein, CDR3 DNA. The D gene is left open where the match is weak. Rows may omit the clone size; those that give it use once, few, many or a size class.

TRBV27,TRBJ1-2,15,.,.,CASSSRGGPNYGYTF,TGTGCCAGCAGCTCGAGGGGCGGACCTAACTATGGCTACACCTTC
TRBV4-3,TRBJ2-7,16,.,.,CASSQDFPQGWYEQYF,TGCGCCAGCAGCCAAGATTTCCCCCAGGGGTGGTACGAGCAGTACTTC
TRBV7-2,TRBJ1-3,18,.,TRBD1,CASSLRRLGQGSGNTIYF,TGTGCCAGCAGCTTAAGGAGGCTGGGACAGGGCTCTGGAAACACCATATATTTT
TRBV28,TRBJ2-3,17,.,.,CASRVRVLPTSTDTQYF,TGTGCCAGCAGAGTCAGGGTCCTACCCACTAGCACAGATACGCAGTATTTT
TRBV6-1,TRBJ2-7,15,.,TRBD1,CASSEAPRQGSEQYF,TGTGCCAGCAGTGAAGCCCCCAGACAGGGATCCGAGCAGTACTTC
TRBV28,TRBJ1-2,11,few,.,CASSSRGGYTF,TGTGCCAGCAGTTCCCGCGGGGGCTACACCTTC
TRBV7-9,TRBJ1-2,13,.,.,CASSLQDPIGYTF,TGTGCCAGCAGCTTACAGGACCCCATTGGCTACACCTTC
TRBV6-5,TRBJ2-6,19,.,.,CASSYERSGRNSGANVLTF,TGTGCCAGCAGCTACGAGCGCTCGGGACGAAACTCTGGGGCCAACGTCCTGACTTTC
TRBV28,TRBJ2-6,15,.,.,CASRPGVSGANVLTF,TGTGCCAGCAGACCAGGCGTCTCTGGGGCCAACGTCCTGACTTTC
TRBV9,TRBJ2-7,16,few,TRBD2,CASSVRPLATSREQYF,TGTGCCAGCAGCGTACGGCCACTAGCGACCTCTCGGGAGCAGTACTTC
TRBV5-4,TRBJ2-2,17,few,.,CANSGGSENANTGELFF,TGTGCCAACAGCGGAGGGAGCGAGAACGCGAACACCGGGGAGCTGTTTTTT
TRBV18,TRBJ2-7,13,.,.,CASPPYGGDEQYF,TGTGCCAGCCCACCTTATGGCGGGGACGAGCAGTACTTC
TRBV29-1,TRBJ2-6,16,few,TRBD1,CSVRDRIISGANVLTF,TGCAGCGTTCGGGACAGGATAATCTCTGGGGCCAACGTCCTGACTTTC
TRBV27,TRBJ2-7,13,.,.,CASSFGRHYEQYF,TGTGCCAGCAGTTTCGGCAGGCACTACGAGCAGTACTTC
TRBV6-4,TRBJ2-3,16,.,TRBD2,CASSETTSGDTDTQYF,TGTGCCAGCAGTGAGACGACTAGCGGGGACACAGATACGCAGTATTTT
TRBV2,TRBJ2-2,13,.,.,CASSASSFGELFF,TGTGCCAGCAGTGCGAGTAGCTTCGGGGAGCTGTTTTTT
TRBV29-1,TRBJ2-1,13,.,TRBD2,CSVEGGEYNEQFF,TGCAGCGTTGAGGGGGGGGAGTACAATGAGCAGTTCTTC
TRBV4-3,TRBJ2-7,15,few,.,CASSQAPQQGYEQYF,TGCGCCAGCAGCCAAGCACCCCAGCAGGGCTACGAGCAGTACTTC
TRBV19,TRBJ2-1,16,.,TRBD2,CASSIETSGAYNEQFF,TGTGCCAGTAGTATAGAGACTAGCGGGGCCTACAATGAGCAGTTCTTC
TRBV12-3/TRBV12-4,TRBJ2-1,16,.,TRBD1,CASIPTGTGPKNEQFF,TGTGCCAGCATCCCAACCGGGACAGGGCCAAAGAATGAGCAGTTCTTC
TRBV4-3,TRBJ1-4,16,.,.,CASSQDSAGVGEKLFF,TGCGCCAGCAGCCAAGATTCAGCGGGGGTAGGGGAAAAACTGTTTTTT
TRBV28,TRBJ2-5,14,.,TRBD1,CASSMGTGRETQYF,TGTGCCAGCAGTATGGGGACAGGGAGGGAGACCCAGTACTTC
TRBV10-3,TRBJ1-1,13,few,TRBD1,CATKIQGGPEAFF,TGTGCCACCAAGATACAGGGGGGCCCTGAAGCTTTCTTT
TRBV4-1,TRBJ1-2,15,.,.,CASSQDEDSFYGYTF,TGCGCCAGCAGCCAAGACGAGGACAGCTTCTATGGCTACACCTTC
TRBV4-2,TRBJ2-1,16,many,TRBD1,CASSQESGTGGNEQFF,TGTGCCAGCAGCCAAGAATCCGGGACAGGGGGCAATGAGCAGTTCTTC
TRBV5-5,TRBJ1-1,14,many,.,CASSLVGGNTEAFF,TGTGCCAGCAGCTTAGTCGGTGGGAACACTGAAGCTTTCTTT
TRBV10-3,TRBJ2-5,13,.,TRBD1,CAIRGDSLETQYF,TGTGCCATCAGAGGGGACAGTTTAGAGACCCAGTACTTC
TRBV20-1,TRBJ2-1,14,few,TRBD2,CSASLADSYNEQFF,TGCAGTGCTTCACTAGCGGACTCCTACAATGAGCAGTTCTTC
TRBV18,TRBJ2-7,16,.,TRBD1,CASSSLRTGGWYEQYF,TGTGCCAGCTCATCTCTCCGGACAGGTGGGTGGTACGAGCAGTACTTC
TRBV30,TRBJ2-7,14,.,.,CAWSETSRGYEQYF,TGTGCCTGGAGTGAGACATCGAGGGGCTACGAGCAGTACTTC
TRBV19,TRBJ2-4,17,few,.,CASSTTLKGQAKNIQYF,TGTGCCAGTAGTACCACCTTGAAGGGTCAAGCCAAAAACATTCAGTACTTC
TRBV29-1,TRBJ2-6,16,few,.,CSAQAGFRSGANVLTF,TGCAGCGCCCAGGCGGGGTTTCGCTCTGGGGCCAACGTCCTGACTTTC
TRBV4-2,TRBJ2-7,14,few,TRBD1,CASSPWTGLYEQYF,TGTGCCAGCAGCCCCTGGACAGGGCTCTACGAGCAGTACTTC
TRBV9,TRBJ1-1,15,.,.,CASSEGGRAPTEAFF,TGTGCCAGCAGCGAGGGGGGCAGAGCCCCTACTGAAGCTTTCTTT
TRBV4-1,TRBJ2-7,15,.,.,CASSQGPGNSYEQYF,TGCGCCAGCAGCCAAGGTCCGGGGAACTCCTACGAGCAGTACTTC
TRBV28,TRBJ2-7,13,few,TRBD2,CASRAGDRYEQYF,TGTGCCAGCAGAGCGGGGGACCGCTACGAGCAGTACTTC
TRBV6-6,TRBJ2-1,13,.,.,CASSLTRSGEQFF,TGTGCCAGCAGCCTCACTAGGTCCGGTGAGCAGTTCTTC
TRBV27,TRBJ2-7,15,.,TRBD1,CAGSLQGNPPYEQYF,TGTGCCGGCAGTTTACAGGGGAACCCTCCCTACGAGCAGTACTTC
TRBV20-1,TRBJ2-7,14,few,TRBD2,CSARELAGAWEQYF,TGCAGTGCTAGAGAGTTAGCGGGGGCTTGGGAGCAGTACTTC
TRBV4-2,TRBJ2-2,14,few,.,CASAPGQSTGELFF,TGTGCCAGCGCGCCGGGACAAAGCACCGGGGAGCTGTTTTTT
TRBV16,TRBJ1-6,15,.,.,CASSQSGSLNSPLHF,TGTGCCAGCAGCCAATCAGGCAGTCTAAATTCACCCCTCCACTTT
TRBV15,TRBJ1-5,15,.,.,CATSRDGGPNQPQHF,TGTGCCACCAGCAGAGATGGGGGGCCCAATCAGCCCCAGCATTTT
TRBV12-3/TRBV12-4,TRBJ2-6,17,few,TRBD2,CASSLRIAGAGANVLTF,TGTGCCAGCAGTTTACGGATAGCGGGAGCTGGGGCCAACGTCCTGACTTTC